The text below deals with one T cell receptor (beta chain). Its specificity is not known. The sample originates from a study of vaccination and CD4 T cells after COVID-19. At the level of the study: Cellular stimulation was performed using overlapping spike peptides derived from SARS-CoV-2, HCoV-NL63, HCoV-OC43 and HCoV-229E.

The V gene's germline CDR1 is SNHLY and CDR2 FYNNEI. There are 12 residues in the CDR3. V gave up 6 bases and J gave up 11 bases, with 16 bases separating them. Sample treatment: approximately 10-day PBMC culture with coronavirus spike peptide pools or control peptides (ViraFEST assay). T cells were expanded with peptide pools, and expanded clonotypes were identified by TCR sequencing. Every well contained around 2.2 million PBMCs, which were grown with around 10 IU/ml IL-2 and 10 ug/ml peptide pools. Sequencing of the DNA from cultured CD4+ T cells was carried out with the Oncomine TCR Beta short-read assay. Genomic DNA was drawn out of CD4+ T cells grown in culture. TCRdb re-called the PCR reads with MiXCR, one entry per CDR3 protein. This sample yields about 25,000 distinct CDR3 sequences, of which more than 40% are seen a single time; 5% to 6.5% belongs to the top ten.

The sequenced sample was CD4+ T cells from blood, cultured in vitro. The TCR sequence derives from a human donor who had recovered from COVID-19. The chain recombines TRBV2 with TRBJ1-1; D is unclear. CDR3 loop: CASRDVEGEAFF. The CDR3 DNA reads as TGTGCCAGCAGAGATGTCGAGGGTGAGGCTTTCTTT. The full variable domain, with the rest looked up from reference TRBV2 and TRBJ1-1, is EPEVTQTPSHQVTQMGQEVILRCVPISNHLYFYWYRQILGQKVEFLVSFYNNEISEKSEIFDDQFSVERPDGSNFTLKIRSTKLEDSAMYFCASRDVEGEAFFGQGTRLTVV.